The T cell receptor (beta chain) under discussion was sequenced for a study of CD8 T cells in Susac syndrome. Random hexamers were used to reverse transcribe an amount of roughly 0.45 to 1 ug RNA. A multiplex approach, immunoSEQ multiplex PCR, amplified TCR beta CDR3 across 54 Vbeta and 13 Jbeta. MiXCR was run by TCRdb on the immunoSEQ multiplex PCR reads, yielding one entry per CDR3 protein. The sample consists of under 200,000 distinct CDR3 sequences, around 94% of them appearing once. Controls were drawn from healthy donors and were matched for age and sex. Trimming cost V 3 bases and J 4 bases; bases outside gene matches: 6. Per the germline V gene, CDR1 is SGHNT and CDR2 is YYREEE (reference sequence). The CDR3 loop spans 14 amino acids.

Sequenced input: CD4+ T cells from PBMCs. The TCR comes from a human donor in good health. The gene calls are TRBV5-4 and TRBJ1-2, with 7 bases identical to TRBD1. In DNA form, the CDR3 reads TGTGCCAGCAGCTCGGGACAGAAGGGCTATGGCTACACCTTC. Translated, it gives CASSSGQKGYGYTF. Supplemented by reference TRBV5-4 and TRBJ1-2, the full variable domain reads ETGVTQSPTHLIKTRGQQVTLRCSSQSGHNTVSWYQQALGQGPQFIFQYYREEENGRGNFPPRFSGLQFPNYSSELNVNALELDDSALYLCASSSGQKGYGYTFGSGTRLTVV.